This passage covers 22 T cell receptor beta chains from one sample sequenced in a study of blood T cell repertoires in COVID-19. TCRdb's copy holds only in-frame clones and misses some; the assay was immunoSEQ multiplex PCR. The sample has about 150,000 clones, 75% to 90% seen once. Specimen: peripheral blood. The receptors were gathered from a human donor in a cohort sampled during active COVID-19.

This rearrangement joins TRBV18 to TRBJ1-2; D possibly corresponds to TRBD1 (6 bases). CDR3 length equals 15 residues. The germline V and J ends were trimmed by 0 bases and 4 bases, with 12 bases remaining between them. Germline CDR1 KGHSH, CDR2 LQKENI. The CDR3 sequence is CASSPPQGLGYGYTF. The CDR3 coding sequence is TGTGCCAGCTCACCACCCCAGGGGCTAGGCTATGGCTACACCTTC.

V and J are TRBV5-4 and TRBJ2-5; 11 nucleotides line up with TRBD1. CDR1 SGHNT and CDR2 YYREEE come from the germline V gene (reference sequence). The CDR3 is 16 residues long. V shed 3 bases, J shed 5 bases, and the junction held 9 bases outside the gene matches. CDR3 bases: TGTGCCAGCAGCTCAGCCCGGGACAGGGGGTCGGAGACCCAGTACTTC. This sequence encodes CASSSARDRGSETQYF.

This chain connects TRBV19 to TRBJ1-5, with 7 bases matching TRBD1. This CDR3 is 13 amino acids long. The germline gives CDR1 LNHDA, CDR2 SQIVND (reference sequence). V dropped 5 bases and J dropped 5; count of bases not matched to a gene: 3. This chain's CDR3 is CASSYGQDQPQHF. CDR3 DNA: TGTGCCAGTAGTTACGGACAGGATCAGCCCCAGCATTTT.

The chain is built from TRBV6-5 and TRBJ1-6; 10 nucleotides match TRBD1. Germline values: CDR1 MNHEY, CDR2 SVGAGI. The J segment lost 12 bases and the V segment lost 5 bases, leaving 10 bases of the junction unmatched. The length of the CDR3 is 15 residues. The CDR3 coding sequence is TGTGCCAGCAGTCGGGACAGGGGACAAGGGGGACCCCTCCACTTT. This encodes CASSRDRGQGGPLHF.

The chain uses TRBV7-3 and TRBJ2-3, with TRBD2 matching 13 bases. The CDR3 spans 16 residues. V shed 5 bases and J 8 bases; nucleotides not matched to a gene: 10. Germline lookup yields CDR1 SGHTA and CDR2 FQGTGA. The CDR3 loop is CASSATSGGVPSTQYF. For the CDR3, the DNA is TGTGCCAGCAGCGCCACTAGCGGGGGGGTCCCAAGTACGCAGTATTTT.

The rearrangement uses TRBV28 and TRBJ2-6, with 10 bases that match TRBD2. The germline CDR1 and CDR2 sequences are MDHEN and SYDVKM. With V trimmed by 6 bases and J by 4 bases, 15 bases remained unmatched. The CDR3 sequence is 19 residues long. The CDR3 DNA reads TGTGCCAGCAGCCCTCGAAGAGCGGGGGGGCTGTCGGGGGCCAACGTCCTGACTTTC. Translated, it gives CASSPRRAGGLSGANVLTF.

CDR3 bases: TGTGCCAGCAGTCCCGGTAGGGGTCAGCCCCAGCATTTT. Its protein is CASSPGRGQPQHF. The chain uses TRBV27 and TRBJ1-5; D perhaps matches TRBD1 (5 bases). Germline assignment: CDR1 MNHEY and CDR2 SMNVEV (reference sequence). The CDR3 consists of 13 residues. Trimming stripped 5 bases from V and 6 bases from J, with 11 bases between.

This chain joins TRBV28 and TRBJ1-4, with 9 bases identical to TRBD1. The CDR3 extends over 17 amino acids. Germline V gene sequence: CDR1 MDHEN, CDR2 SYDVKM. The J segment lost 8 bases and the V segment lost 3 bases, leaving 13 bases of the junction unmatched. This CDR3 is CASSFGTGRGEVEKLFF. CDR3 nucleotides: TGTGCCAGCAGTTTTGGGACAGGGAGGGGAGAAGTCGAAAAACTGTTTTTT.

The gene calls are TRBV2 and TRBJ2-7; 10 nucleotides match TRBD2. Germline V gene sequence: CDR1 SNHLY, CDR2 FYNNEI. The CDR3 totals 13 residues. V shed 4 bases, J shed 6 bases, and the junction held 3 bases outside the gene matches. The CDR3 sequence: CASSVKREGEQYV. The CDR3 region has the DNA TGTGCCAGCAGTGTGAAGCGGGAGGGCGAGCAGTACGTC.

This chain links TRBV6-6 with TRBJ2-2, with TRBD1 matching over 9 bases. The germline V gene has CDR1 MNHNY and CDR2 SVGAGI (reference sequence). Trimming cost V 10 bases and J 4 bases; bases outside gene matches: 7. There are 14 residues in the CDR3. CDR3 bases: TGTGCCACAACAGGGGGCAAGGGCACCGGGGAGCTGTTTTTT. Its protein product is CATTGGKGTGELFF.

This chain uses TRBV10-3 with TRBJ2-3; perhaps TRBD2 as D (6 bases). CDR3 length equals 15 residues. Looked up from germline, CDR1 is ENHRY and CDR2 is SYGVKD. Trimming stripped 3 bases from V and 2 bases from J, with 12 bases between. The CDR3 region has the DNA TGTGCCATCAGTGACCCGGGGGAGCTCACAGATACGCAGTATTTT. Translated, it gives CAISDPGELTDTQYF.

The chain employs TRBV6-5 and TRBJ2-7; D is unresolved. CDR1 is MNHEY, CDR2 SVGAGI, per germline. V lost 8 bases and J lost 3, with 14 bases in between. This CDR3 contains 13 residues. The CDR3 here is CASLGQALYEQYF. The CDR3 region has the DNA TGTGCCAGCCTTGGGCAGGCACTCTACGAGCAGTACTTC.

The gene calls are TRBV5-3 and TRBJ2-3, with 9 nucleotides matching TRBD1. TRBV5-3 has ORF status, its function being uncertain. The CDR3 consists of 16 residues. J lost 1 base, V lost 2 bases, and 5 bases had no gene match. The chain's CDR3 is CARSFNRGPGTDTQYF. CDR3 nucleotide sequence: TGTGCCAGAAGCTTTAACAGGGGGCCGGGCACAGATACGCAGTATTTT.

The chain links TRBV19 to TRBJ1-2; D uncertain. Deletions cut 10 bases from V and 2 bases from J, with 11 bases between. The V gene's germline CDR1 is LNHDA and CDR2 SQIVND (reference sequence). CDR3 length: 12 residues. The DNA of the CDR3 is TGTGCCACCGGACGGGAGAACTATGGCTACACCTTC. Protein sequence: CATGRENYGYTF.

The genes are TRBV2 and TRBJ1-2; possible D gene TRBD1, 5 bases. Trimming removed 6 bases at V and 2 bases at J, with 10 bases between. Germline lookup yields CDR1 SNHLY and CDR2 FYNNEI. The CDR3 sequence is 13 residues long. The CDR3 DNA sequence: TGTGCCAGCAGGAAGGACAACAACTATGGCTACACCTTC. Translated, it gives CASRKDNNYGYTF.

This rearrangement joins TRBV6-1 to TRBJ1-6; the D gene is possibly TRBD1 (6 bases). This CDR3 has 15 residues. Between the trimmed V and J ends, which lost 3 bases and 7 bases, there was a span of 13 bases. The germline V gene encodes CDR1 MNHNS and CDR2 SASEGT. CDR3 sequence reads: CASSERGGPNSPLHF. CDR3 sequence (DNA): TGTGCCAGCAGTGAGAGAGGGGGTCCCAATTCACCCCTCCACTTT.

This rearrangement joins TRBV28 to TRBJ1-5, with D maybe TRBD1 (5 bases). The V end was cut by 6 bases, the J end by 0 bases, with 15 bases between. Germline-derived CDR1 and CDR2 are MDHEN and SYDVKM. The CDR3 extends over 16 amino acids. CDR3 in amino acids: CASRQRGGYSNQPQHF. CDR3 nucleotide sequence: TGTGCCAGCAGGCAACGGGGGGGGTATAGCAATCAGCCCCAGCATTTT.

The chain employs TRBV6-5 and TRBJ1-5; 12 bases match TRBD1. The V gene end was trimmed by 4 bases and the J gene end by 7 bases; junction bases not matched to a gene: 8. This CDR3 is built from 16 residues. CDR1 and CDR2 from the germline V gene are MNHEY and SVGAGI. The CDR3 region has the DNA TGTGCCAGCAGTTTAACCGGGACAGGGGGCGGACAGCCCCAGCATTTT. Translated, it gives CASSLTGTGGGQPQHF.

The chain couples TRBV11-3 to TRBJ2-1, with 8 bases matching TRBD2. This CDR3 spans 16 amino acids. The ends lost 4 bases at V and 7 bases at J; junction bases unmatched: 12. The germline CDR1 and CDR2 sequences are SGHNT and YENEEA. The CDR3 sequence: CASSSGAGDGSNEQFF. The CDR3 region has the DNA TGTGCCAGCAGCTCAGGAGCGGGAGACGGTTCTAATGAGCAGTTCTTC.

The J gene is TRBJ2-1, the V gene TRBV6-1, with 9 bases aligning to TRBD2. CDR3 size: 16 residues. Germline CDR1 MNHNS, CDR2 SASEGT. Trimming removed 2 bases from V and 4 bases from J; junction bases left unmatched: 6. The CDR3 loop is CASSERASGAYNEQFF. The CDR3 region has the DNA TGTGCCAGCAGTGAAAGGGCTAGCGGGGCGTACAATGAGCAGTTCTTC.

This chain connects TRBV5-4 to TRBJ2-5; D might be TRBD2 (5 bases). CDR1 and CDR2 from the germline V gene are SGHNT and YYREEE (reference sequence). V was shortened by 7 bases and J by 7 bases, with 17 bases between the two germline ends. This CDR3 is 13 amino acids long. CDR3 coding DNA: TGTGCCAGCGCGGAACAGAGTGAGGGGACCCAGTACTTC. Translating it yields CASAEQSEGTQYF.

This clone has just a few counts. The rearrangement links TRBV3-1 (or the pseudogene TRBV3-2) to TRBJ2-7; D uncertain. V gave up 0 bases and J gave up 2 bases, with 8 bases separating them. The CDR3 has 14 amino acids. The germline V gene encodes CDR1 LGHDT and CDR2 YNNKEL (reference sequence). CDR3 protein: CASSQDQLPYEQYF. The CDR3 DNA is TGTGCCAGCAGCCAAGATCAACTTCCCTACGAGCAGTACTTC.